This T cell receptor (beta chain) appears in the sequencing data of a study of blood T cell repertoires in COVID-19. Study as a whole: Both acute and convalescent COVID-19 samples were obtained from the United States, Italy and Spain. T cells, B-cell-depleted T cells, or PBMCs supplied cDNA or gDNA.

This clone was seen more than once but under ten times. Germline values: CDR1 MNHEY, CDR2 SVGAGI. The CDR3 extends over 14 amino acids. Trimming took off 4 bases at V and 2 bases at J, with 8 bases between the two ends. In the original analysis: Estimated nucleated cell counts came from reference gene primer amplification. Repertoires were generated with immunoSEQ multiplex PCR, while TCRdb's copy carries only in-frame clones and drops some. V and J calls and clone size are copied from that table; D and trimming were computed from the DNA. The table shows approximately 150,000 clones, with around 84% occurring only once.

Sequenced sample: peripheral blood. The chain links TRBV6-5 to TRBJ1-4; no definite D call. This clonotype was sampled from a human donor in a cohort sampled during active COVID-19. The CDR3 sequence is CASSWQATNEKLFF. The CDR3 coding sequence is TGTGCCAGCAGTTGGCAGGCTACTAATGAAAAACTGTTTTTT.